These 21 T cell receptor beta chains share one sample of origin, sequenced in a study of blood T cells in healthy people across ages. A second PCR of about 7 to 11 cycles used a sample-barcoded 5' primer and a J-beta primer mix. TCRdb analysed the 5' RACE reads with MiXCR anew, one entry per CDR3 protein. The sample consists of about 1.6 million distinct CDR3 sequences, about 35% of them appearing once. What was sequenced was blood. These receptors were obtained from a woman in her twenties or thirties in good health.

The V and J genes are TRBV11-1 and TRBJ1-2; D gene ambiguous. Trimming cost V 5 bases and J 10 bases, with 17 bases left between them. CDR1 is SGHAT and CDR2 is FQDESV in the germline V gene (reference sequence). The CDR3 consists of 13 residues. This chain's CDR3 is CASSPDGIYDYTF. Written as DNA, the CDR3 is TGTGCCAGCAGCCCGGACGGGATTTACGACTACACCTTC.

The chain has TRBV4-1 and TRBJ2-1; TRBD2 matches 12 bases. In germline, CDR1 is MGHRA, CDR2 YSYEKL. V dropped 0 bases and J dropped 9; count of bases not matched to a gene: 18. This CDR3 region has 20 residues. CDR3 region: CASSQERGLAGGTPGGEQFF. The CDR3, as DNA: TGCGCCAGCAGCCAAGAGAGGGGCCTAGCGGGGGGGACTCCAGGGGGTGAGCAGTTCTTC.

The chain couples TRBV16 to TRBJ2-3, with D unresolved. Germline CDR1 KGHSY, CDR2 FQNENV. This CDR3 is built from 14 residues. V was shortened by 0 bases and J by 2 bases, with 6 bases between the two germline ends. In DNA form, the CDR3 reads TGTGCCAGCAGCCAATCGGGAAACACAGATACGCAGTATTTT. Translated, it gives CASSQSGNTDTQYF.

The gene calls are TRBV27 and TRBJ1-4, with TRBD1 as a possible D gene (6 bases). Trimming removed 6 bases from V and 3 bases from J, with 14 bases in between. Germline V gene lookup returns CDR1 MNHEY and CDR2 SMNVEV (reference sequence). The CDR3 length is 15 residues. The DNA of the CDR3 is TGTGCCAGCAGCTCCACAGGGTGGGCTAATGAAAAACTGTTTTTT. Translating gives CASSSTGWANEKLFF. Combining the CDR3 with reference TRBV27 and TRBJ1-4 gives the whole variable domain EAQVTQNPRYLITVTGKKLTVTCSQNMNHEYMSWYRQDPGLGLRQIYYSMNVEVTDKGDVPEGYKVSRKEKRNFPLILESPSPNQTSLYFCASSSTGWANEKLFFGSGTQLSVL.

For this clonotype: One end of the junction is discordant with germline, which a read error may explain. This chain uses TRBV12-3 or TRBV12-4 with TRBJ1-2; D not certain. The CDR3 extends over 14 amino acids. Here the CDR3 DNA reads TGTACCAGCAGGTCTCTCCTCGTATATGGTGGCTACACCTTC. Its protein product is CTSRSLLVYGGYTF.

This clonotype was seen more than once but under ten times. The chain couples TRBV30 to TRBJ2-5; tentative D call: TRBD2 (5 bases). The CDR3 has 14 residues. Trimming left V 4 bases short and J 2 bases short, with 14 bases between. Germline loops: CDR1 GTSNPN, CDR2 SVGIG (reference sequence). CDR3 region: CAWNLERRQETQYF. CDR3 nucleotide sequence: TGTGCCTGGAACCTAGAGCGGAGACAAGAGACCCAGTACTTC.

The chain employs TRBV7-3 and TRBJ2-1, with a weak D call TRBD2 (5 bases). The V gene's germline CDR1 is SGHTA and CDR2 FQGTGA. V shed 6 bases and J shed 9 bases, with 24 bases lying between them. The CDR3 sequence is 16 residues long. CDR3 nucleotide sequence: TGTGCCAGCAGTTTACTAGTGCTAAGTCCAGGTAGTGAGCAGTTCTTC. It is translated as CASSLLVLSPGSEQFF. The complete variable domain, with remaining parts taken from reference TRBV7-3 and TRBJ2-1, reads GAGVSQTPSNKVTEKGKYVELRCDPISGHTALYWYRQSLGQGPEFLIYFQGTGAADDSGLPNDRFFAVRPEGSVSTLKIQRTERGDSAVYLCASSLLVLSPGSEQFFGPGTRLTVL.

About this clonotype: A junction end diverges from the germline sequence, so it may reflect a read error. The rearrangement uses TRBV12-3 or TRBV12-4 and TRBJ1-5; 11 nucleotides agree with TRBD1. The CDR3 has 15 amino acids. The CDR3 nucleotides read TGTGCCAGCAGTTCCGGGGACAGGGGGAATCACCCCCAGCATTTT. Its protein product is CASSSGDRGNHPQHF.

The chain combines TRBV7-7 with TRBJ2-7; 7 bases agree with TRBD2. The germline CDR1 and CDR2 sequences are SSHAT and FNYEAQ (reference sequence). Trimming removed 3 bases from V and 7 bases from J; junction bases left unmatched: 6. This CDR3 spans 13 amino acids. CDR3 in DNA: TGTGCCAGCAGCTTTATGGTGGGGGGGGAGCAGTACTTC. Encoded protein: CASSFMVGGEQYF.

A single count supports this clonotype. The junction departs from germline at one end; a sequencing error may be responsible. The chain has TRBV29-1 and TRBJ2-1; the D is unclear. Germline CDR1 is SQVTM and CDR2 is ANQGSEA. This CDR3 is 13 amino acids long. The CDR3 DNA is TGCAGCGTTGTGGGCAGCTCCTACAATGAGCAGGTCTTC. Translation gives CSVVGSSYNEQVF.

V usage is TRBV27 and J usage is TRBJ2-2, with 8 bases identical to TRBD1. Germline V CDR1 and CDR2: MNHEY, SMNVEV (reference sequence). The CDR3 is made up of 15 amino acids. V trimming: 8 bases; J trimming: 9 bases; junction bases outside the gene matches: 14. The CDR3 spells CASGLSDRVDRELFF. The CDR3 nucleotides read TGTGCCAGCGGCTTATCGGACAGGGTTGACCGGGAGCTGTTTTTT.

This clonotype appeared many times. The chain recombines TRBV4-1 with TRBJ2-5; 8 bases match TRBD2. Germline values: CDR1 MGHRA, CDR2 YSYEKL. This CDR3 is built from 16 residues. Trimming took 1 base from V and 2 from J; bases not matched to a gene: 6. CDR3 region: CASSQVTGGVQETQYF. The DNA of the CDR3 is TGCGCCAGCAGCCAAGTGACGGGAGGGGTACAAGAGACCCAGTACTTC.

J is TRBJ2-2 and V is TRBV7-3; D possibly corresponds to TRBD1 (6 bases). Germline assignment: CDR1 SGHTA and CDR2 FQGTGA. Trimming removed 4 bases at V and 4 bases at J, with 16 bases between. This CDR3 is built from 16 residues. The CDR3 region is CASSSAFRGTTGELFF. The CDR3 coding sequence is TGTGCCAGCAGCTCCGCGTTCAGGGGTACCACCGGGGAGCTGTTTTTT.

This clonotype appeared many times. The CDR3 region has the DNA TGCAGCGTTAAAGGCAACCCCTACGAGCAGTACTTC. Translating gives CSVKGNPYEQYF. The J gene is TRBJ2-7, the V gene TRBV29-1; no clear D. The CDR3 sequence is 12 residues long. In germline, CDR1 is SQVTM, CDR2 ANQGSEA. V was clipped by 5 bases and J by 2 bases, with 10 bases between them.

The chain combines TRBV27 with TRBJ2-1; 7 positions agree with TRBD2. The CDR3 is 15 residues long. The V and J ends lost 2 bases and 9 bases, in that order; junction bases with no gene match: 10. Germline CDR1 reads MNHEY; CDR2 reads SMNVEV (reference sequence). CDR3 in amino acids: CASSLTAGPGTEQFF. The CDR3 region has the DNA TGTGCCAGCAGTTTAACAGCGGGACCGGGGACTGAGCAGTTCTTC.

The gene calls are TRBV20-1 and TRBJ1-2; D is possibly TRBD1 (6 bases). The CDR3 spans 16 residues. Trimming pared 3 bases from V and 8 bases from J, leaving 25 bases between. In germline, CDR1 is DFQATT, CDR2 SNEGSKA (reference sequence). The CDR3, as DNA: TGCAGTGCTAGGTTGGGGGGGCGCTGGGCAACGGGCGGCTACACCTTC. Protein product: CSARLGGRWATGGYTF.

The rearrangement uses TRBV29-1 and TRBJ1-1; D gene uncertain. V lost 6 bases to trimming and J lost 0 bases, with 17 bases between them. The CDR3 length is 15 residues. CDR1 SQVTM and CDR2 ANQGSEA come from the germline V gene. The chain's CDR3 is CSVAIRTPLNTEAFF. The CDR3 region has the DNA TGCAGCGTCGCAATCCGGACCCCTCTGAACACTGAAGCTTTCTTT.

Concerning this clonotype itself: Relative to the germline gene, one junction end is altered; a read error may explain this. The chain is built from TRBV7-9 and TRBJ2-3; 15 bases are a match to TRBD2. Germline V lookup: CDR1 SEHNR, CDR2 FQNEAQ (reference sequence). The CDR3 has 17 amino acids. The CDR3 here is CASSTRTSGRATDTRYF. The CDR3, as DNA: TGTGCCAGCAGCACCCGGACTAGCGGGAGGGCTACAGATACGCGGTATTTT.

In DNA form, the CDR3 reads TGCAGCTGGCTTAGGGCAAGACAGGGTTTCGGGGAAGCTTTCTTT. Its protein is CSWLRARQGFGEAFF. The V call is TRBV20-1, the J call TRBJ1-1, with 7 bases lining up with TRBD1. There are 15 residues in the CDR3. The germline V gene has CDR1 DFQATT and CDR2 SNEGSKA (reference sequence).

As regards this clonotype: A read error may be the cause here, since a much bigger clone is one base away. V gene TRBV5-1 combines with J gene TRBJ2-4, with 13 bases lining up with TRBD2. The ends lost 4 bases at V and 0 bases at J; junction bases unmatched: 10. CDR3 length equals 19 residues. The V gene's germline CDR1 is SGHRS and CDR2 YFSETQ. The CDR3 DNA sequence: TGCGCCAGCAGCCTGCGGACTAGCGGGAGCGACCTAGCCAAAAACATTCAGTACTTC. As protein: CASSLRTSGSDLAKNIQYF.

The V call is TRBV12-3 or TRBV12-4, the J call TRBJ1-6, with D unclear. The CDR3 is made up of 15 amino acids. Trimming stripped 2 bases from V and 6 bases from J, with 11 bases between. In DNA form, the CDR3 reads TGTGCCAGCAGTTTAACCAGAGGTGGTAATTCACCCCTCCACTTT. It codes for CASSLTRGGNSPLHF.